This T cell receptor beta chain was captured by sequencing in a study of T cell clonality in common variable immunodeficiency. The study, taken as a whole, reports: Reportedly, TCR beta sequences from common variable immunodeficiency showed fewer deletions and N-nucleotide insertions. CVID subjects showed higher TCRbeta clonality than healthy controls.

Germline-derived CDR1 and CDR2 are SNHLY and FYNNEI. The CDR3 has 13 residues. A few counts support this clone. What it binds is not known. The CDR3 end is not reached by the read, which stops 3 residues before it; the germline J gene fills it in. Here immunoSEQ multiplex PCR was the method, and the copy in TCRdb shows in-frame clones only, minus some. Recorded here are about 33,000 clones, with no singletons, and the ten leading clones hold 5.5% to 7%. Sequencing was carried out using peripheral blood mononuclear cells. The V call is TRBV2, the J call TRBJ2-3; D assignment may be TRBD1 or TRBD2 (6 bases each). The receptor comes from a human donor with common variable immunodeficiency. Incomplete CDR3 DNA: TGTGCCAGCAAGGTTATACAGGGAGGAACG. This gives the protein CASKVIQGGT. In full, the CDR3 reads CASKVIQGGTQYF. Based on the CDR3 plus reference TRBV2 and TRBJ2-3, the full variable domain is EPEVTQTPSHQVTQMGQEVILRCVPISNHLYFYWYRQILGQKVEFLVSFYNNEISEKSEIFDDQFSVERPDGSNFTLKIRSTKLEDSAMYFCASKVIQGGTQYFGPGTRLTVL.